This is a list of T cell receptor beta chains from one sample in a study of regulatory T cells in long-lasting Graves disease. TCRdb used MiXCR to reprocess the multiplex PCR reads, holding one entry per CDR3 protein. The data contain 450,000 to 600,000 distinct CDR3 sequences, roughly 15% of them singletons. These records were also assigned to another study, of T cells in Graves' hyperthyroidism and ophthalmopathy.

Sequenced material: peripheral blood mononuclear cells (PBMCs), taken at new diagnosis, from a patient treated with antithyroid drugs. All receptors derive from a middle-aged man with Graves disease. Both conserved end residues are part of each CDR3. The D gene is left open where the match is weak. Clone size appears in some rows only: once, few, many, or a class for an expanded clone.

v_gene: TRBV3-1; d_gene: NA; abundance: few; j_gene: TRBJ2-2; len: 19; CDR3nt: TGTGCCAGCAGCCAAGAAAGGGCAGAGGGGCCAACGAACACCGGGGAGCTGTTTTTT; CDR3aa: CASSQERAEGPTNTGELFF
v_gene: TRBV2; d_gene: TRBD2; abundance: few; j_gene: TRBJ2-3; len: 14; CDR3nt: TGTGCCACAGGGACTAGCGGGAGGACAGATACGCAGTATTTT; CDR3aa: CATGTSGRTDTQYF
v_gene: TRBV5-4; d_gene: NA; abundance: once; j_gene: TRBJ2-7; len: 14; CDR3nt: TGTGCCAGCAGCTTGGAATTAGCTTCCCACGAGCAGTACTTC; CDR3aa: CASSLELASHEQYF
v_gene: TRBV2; d_gene: NA; abundance: many; j_gene: TRBJ2-7; len: 14; CDR3nt: TGTGCCAGCAGCCCGGACAGCATCTCCTTAAAGCAGTACTTC; CDR3aa: CASSPDSISLKQYF
v_gene: TRBV7-7; d_gene: NA; abundance: NA; j_gene: TRBJ2-1; len: 14; CDR3nt: TGTGCTAGCAGCCCCGCCAGGACAGTCAATGAGCAGTTCTTC; CDR3aa: CASSPARTVNEQFF
v_gene: TRBV2; d_gene: TRBD1; abundance: many; j_gene: TRBJ2-5; len: 19; CDR3nt: TGTGCCAGCAGTGAAGCGCTGGGATTACAGGGGGCGAAAGCTGAGACCCAGTACTTC; CDR3aa: CASSEALGLQGAKAETQYF
v_gene: TRBV27; d_gene: TRBD2; abundance: NA; j_gene: TRBJ2-7; len: 13; CDR3nt: TGTGCCAGCAGTCCGGGACTAGCGAACGAGCAGTACTTC; CDR3aa: CASSPGLANEQYF
v_gene: TRBV28; d_gene: NA; abundance: many; j_gene: TRBJ1-5; len: 12; CDR3nt: TGTGCCAGCAGTTTAAAGAGGCGGCCCCAGCATTTT; CDR3aa: CASSLKRRPQHF
v_gene: TRBV20-1; d_gene: TRBD1; abundance: few; j_gene: TRBJ2-1; len: 17; CDR3nt: TGCAGTGCTAGGGGGACAGGGGGCGCGAGGGACTACAATGAGCAGTTCTTC; CDR3aa: CSARGTGGARDYNEQFF
v_gene: TRBV6-2/TRBV6-3; d_gene: TRBD2; abundance: NA; j_gene: TRBJ2-1; len: 16; CDR3nt: TGTGCCGGCAGTTACTCTTCTAGCGGGAGTACAGGAGAGCAGTTCTTC; CDR3aa: CAGSYSSSGSTGEQFF
v_gene: TRBV2; d_gene: TRBD2; abundance: many; j_gene: TRBJ2-1; len: 17; CDR3nt: TGTGCCAGCAGTGACCTAAGACTAGCGGGAGTACATGGGGAGCAGTTCTTC; CDR3aa: CASSDLRLAGVHGEQFF
v_gene: TRBV7-2; d_gene: NA; abundance: few; j_gene: TRBJ2-2; len: 16; CDR3nt: TGTGCCAGCAGCTTAGATCTCGGGAGTAGGGCCGGGGAGCTGTTTTTT; CDR3aa: CASSLDLGSRAGELFF
v_gene: TRBV5-1; d_gene: NA; abundance: NA; j_gene: TRBJ1-4; len: 16; CDR3nt: TGCGCCAGCAGCTTGGGGTTTAGGGGTTCTAATGAAAAACTGTTTTTT; CDR3aa: CASSLGFRGSNEKLFF
v_gene: TRBV20-1; d_gene: NA; abundance: many; j_gene: TRBJ2-7; len: 14; CDR3nt: TGCAGTGCTAGAAGGCGGGACATCTCCTACGAGCAGTACTTC; CDR3aa: CSARRRDISYEQYF
v_gene: TRBV24-1; d_gene: NA; abundance: NA; j_gene: TRBJ1-1; len: 16; CDR3nt: TGTGCCACCTCAACAGGGCGGGGAGGCCGGGGCACTGAAGCTTTCTTT; CDR3aa: CATSTGRGGRGTEAFF
v_gene: TRBV6-1; d_gene: TRBD1; abundance: many; j_gene: TRBJ1-2; len: 17; CDR3nt: TGTGCCAGCGTACAGACCGGGACAGGAGTCTCCCTTTATGGCTACACCTTC; CDR3aa: CASVQTGTGVSLYGYTF
v_gene: TRBV18; d_gene: NA; abundance: many; j_gene: TRBJ1-5; len: 16; CDR3nt: TGTGCCAGCTCACCACGCGGGGGGATGGGCAATCAGCCCCAGCATTTT; CDR3aa: CASSPRGGMGNQPQHF
v_gene: TRBV19; d_gene: TRBD2; abundance: NA; j_gene: TRBJ2-1; len: 16; CDR3nt: TGTGCCAGTAGTATAGACGGACTAGCGAGGGGGAATGAGCAGTTCTTC; CDR3aa: CASSIDGLARGNEQFF
v_gene: TRBV5-1; d_gene: TRBD1; abundance: many; j_gene: TRBJ1-4; len: 15; CDR3nt: TGCGCCAGCAGCTCGGAGACAGGGTGGGGCGAAAAACTGTTTTTT; CDR3aa: CASSSETGWGEKLFF
v_gene: TRBV30; d_gene: NA; abundance: NA; j_gene: TRBJ2-3; len: 11; CDR3nt: TGTGCCTGGAGACTTAGCGATACGCAGTATTTT; CDR3aa: CAWRLSDTQYF
v_gene: TRBV20-1; d_gene: NA; abundance: NA; j_gene: TRBJ2-5; len: 13; CDR3nt: TGCAGTGCCATACAGAAATTCCAAGAGACCCAGTACTTC; CDR3aa: CSAIQKFQETQYF
v_gene: TRBV6-1; d_gene: NA; abundance: few; j_gene: TRBJ1-1; len: 16; CDR3nt: TGTGCCAGCAGTCGATTGGAGAGGGGGAAGAACACTGAAGCTTTCTTT; CDR3aa: CASSRLERGKNTEAFF
v_gene: TRBV6-1; d_gene: TRBD2; abundance: NA; j_gene: TRBJ2-3; len: 14; CDR3nt: TGTGCCACCCGAACGGGACTAGCGGGAGGAACGCAGTATTTT; CDR3aa: CATRTGLAGGTQYF
v_gene: TRBV28; d_gene: TRBD1; abundance: many; j_gene: TRBJ2-1; len: 16; CDR3nt: TGTGCCAGCAGTAAGCCAGAGGGGGCTTCTTACAATGAGCAGTTCTTC; CDR3aa: CASSKPEGASYNEQFF
v_gene: TRBV6-1; d_gene: NA; abundance: NA; j_gene: TRBJ1-5; len: 14; CDR3nt: TGTGCCAGCAGCTTTACGGGCCGCAATCAGCCCCAGCATTTT; CDR3aa: CASSFTGRNQPQHF
v_gene: TRBV6-5; d_gene: TRBD1; abundance: NA; j_gene: TRBJ1-1; len: 13; CDR3nt: TGTGCCAGCAGTTACACAGGGGAACCCGAAGCTTTCTTT; CDR3aa: CASSYTGEPEAFF
v_gene: TRBV11-2; d_gene: TRBD2; abundance: many; j_gene: TRBJ2-5; len: 15; CDR3nt: TGTGCCAGCAGCTCCCCGGCAGGGCGGGGGGAGACCCAGTACTTC; CDR3aa: CASSSPAGRGETQYF
v_gene: TRBV28; d_gene: NA; abundance: many; j_gene: TRBJ2-7; len: 11; CDR3nt: TGTGCCAGCAGGGCCGGGACCGAGCAGTACTTC; CDR3aa: CASRAGTEQYF
v_gene: TRBV3-1; d_gene: NA; abundance: many; j_gene: TRBJ1-2; len: 14; CDR3nt: TGTGCCAGCAGCCAAGGTGAGAGCAGGCCAGGCTACACCTTC; CDR3aa: CASSQGESRPGYTF
v_gene: TRBV19; d_gene: NA; abundance: many; j_gene: TRBJ1-1; len: 14; CDR3nt: TGTGCCAGTAGTATCGGGGGAGGTGGCACTGAAGCTTTCTTT; CDR3aa: CASSIGGGGTEAFF
v_gene: TRBV12-3/TRBV12-4; d_gene: TRBD1; abundance: NA; j_gene: TRBJ1-2; len: 14; CDR3nt: TGTGCCAGCAGTTGGACAGGGGGCCGGTATGGCTACACCTTC; CDR3aa: CASSWTGGRYGYTF
v_gene: TRBV2; d_gene: TRBD1; abundance: many; j_gene: TRBJ2-1; len: 14; CDR3nt: TGTGCCAGTGAATGGACAGGGGGAAGCAATGAGCAGTTCTTC; CDR3aa: CASEWTGGSNEQFF
v_gene: TRBV7-9; d_gene: NA; abundance: many; j_gene: TRBJ2-1; len: 14; CDR3nt: TGTGCCAGCAACCCAGGGAGGTTCTACAATGAGCAGTTCTTC; CDR3aa: CASNPGRFYNEQFF
v_gene: TRBV5-1; d_gene: NA; abundance: many; j_gene: TRBJ2-7; len: 14; CDR3nt: TGCGCCAGCAGCTTGGGGACAGATAACTACGAGCAGTACTTC; CDR3aa: CASSLGTDNYEQYF
v_gene: TRBV6-5; d_gene: NA; abundance: few; j_gene: TRBJ1-2; len: 17; CDR3nt: TGTGCCAGCAGTTACTCTAGGCTGGGGGCAAGTAACTATGGCTACACCTTC; CDR3aa: CASSYSRLGASNYGYTF